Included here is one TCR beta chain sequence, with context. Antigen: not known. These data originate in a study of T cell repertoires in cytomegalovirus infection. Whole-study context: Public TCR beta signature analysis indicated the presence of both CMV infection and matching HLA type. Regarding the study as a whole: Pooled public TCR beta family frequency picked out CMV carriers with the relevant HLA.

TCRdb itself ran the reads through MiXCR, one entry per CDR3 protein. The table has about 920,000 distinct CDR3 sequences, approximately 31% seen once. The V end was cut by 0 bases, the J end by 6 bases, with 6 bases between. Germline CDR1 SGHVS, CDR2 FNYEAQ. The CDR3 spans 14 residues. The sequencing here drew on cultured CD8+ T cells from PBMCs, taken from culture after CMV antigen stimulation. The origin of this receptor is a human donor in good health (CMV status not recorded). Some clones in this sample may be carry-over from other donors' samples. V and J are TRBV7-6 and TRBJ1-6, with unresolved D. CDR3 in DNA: TGTGCCAGCAGCTTAGCAGGGATTAATTCACCCCTCCACTTT. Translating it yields CASSLAGINSPLHF.